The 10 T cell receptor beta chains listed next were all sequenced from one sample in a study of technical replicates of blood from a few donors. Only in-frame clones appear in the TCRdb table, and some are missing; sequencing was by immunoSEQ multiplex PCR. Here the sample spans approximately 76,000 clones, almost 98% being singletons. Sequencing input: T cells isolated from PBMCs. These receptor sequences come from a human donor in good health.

CDR3 loop: CASTVGGTTDTQYF. As DNA, the CDR3 is TGCGCCAGCACCGTTGGCGGTACCACAGATACGCAGTATTTT. This chain uses TRBV5-1 with TRBJ2-3; D remains unclear. Germline lookup yields CDR1 SGHRS and CDR2 YFSETQ. V was cut by 6 bases and J by 2 bases, with 13 bases left in between. CDR3 size: 14 residues.

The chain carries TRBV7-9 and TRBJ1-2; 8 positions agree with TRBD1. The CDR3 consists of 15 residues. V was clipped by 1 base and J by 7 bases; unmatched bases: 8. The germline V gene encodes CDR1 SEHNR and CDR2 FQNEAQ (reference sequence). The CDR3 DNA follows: TGTGCCAGCAGCTTAGGGGCAGGGGGCGCAGGTGGCTACACCTTC. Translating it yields CASSLGAGGAGGYTF.

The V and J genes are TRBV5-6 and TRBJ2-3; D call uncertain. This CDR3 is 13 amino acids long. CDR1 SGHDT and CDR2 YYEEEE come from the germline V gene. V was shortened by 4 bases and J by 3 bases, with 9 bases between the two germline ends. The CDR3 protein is CASSQSQTDTQYF. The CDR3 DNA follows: TGTGCCAGCAGCCAGTCTCAAACAGATACGCAGTATTTT.

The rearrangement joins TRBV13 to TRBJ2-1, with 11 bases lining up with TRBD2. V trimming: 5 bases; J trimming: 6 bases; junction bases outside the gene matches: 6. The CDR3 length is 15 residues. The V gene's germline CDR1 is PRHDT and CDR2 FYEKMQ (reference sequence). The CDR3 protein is CASSRIAGGRNEQFF. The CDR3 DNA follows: TGTGCCAGCAGCCGTATAGCGGGGGGGCGCAATGAGCAGTTCTTC.

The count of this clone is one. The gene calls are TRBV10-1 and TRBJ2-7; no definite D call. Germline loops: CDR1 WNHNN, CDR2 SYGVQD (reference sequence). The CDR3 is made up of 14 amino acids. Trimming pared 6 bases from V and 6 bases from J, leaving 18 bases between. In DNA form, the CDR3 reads TGCGCCAGCAGCCCCCAAGCGCTAAGCTCCGAGCAGTACTTC. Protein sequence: CASSPQALSSEQYF.

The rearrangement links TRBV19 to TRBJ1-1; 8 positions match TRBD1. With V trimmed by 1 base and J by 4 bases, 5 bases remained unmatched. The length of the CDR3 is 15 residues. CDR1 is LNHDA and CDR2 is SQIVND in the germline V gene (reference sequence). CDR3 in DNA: TGTGCCAGTAGTATAGGCAGGGGGCCGGGCACTGAAGCTTTCTTT. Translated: CASSIGRGPGTEAFF.

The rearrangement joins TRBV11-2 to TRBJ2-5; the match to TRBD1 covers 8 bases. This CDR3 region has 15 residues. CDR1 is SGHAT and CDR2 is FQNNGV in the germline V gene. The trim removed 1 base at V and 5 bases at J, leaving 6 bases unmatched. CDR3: CASSLGGTGRETQYF. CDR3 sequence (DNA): TGTGCCAGCAGCTTAGGGGGGACAGGCCGGGAGACCCAGTACTTC.

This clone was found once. The DNA of the CDR3 is TGTGCCAGCAGCGGCCCCGGGGACAGGGGGATCTACGAGCAGTACTTC. Protein product: CASSGPGDRGIYEQYF. This rearrangement joins TRBV9 to TRBJ2-7; TRBD1 agrees at 11 bases. The CDR3 has 16 amino acids. With 3 bases clipped from V and 3 bases from J, the junction kept 8 bases outside the gene matches. The germline V gene has CDR1 SGDLS and CDR2 YYNGEE.

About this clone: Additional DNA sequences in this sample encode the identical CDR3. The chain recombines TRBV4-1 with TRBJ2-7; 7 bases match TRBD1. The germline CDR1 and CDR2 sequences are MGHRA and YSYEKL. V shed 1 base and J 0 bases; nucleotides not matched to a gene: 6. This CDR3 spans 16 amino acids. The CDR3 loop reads CASSQGSGGPSYEQYF. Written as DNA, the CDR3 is TGCGCCAGCAGCCAAGGTTCAGGGGGTCCCTCCTACGAGCAGTACTTC.

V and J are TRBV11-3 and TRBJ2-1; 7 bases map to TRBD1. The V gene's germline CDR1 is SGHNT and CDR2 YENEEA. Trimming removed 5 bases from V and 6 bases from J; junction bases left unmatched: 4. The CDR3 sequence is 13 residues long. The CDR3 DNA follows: TGTGCCAGCAGCGAGGGGGCCCCCAATGAGCAGTTCTTC. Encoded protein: CASSEGAPNEQFF. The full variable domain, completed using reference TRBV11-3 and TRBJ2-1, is EAGVVQSPRYKIIEKKQPVAFWCNPISGHNTLYWYLQNLGQGPELLIRYENEEAVDDSQLPKDRFSAERLKGVDSTLKIQPAELGDSAVYLCASSEGAPNEQFFGPGTRLTVL.